One and the same sample provided the 23 T cell receptor beta chains below, sequenced in a study of blood T cells in healthy people across ages (dated by TCRdb to about 2015). Library preparation was by 5' RACE. Sequenced on an Illumina HiSeq 2500. A second roughly 7 to 12 cycle PCR used a sample-barcoded 5' primer and a J-beta primer mix. TCRdb passed the public sequencing reads through fastp at Q25 and MiXCR, retaining productive beta sequences. Rows merge per CDR3 protein into single entries with the most common DNA and genes. The sample table records hundreds of thousands of distinct CDR3 sequences; approximately 50% of these occur just once. The ten largest clones add up to about a third of the sample. The source material was blood. The receptors originated from a woman aged 60-75 years in good health.

This chain connects TRBV2 to TRBJ1-1; a possible D gene is TRBD1 (5 bases). Germline CDR1 reads SNHLY; CDR2 reads FYNNEI. The CDR3 extends over 15 amino acids. Trimming cost V 6 bases and J 7 bases, with 21 bases left between them. CDR3 loop: CASRGVLGEHVEAFF. The CDR3 coding sequence is TGTGCCAGCAGGGGGGTCCTGGGAGAACACGTTGAAGCTTTCTTT.

The V call is TRBV20-1, the J call TRBJ2-1; TRBD1 aligns across 8 bases. The CDR3 has 14 residues. Germline CDR1 and CDR2: DFQATT and SNEGSKA (reference sequence). The trim removed 7 bases at V and 9 bases at J, leaving 14 bases unmatched. CDR3 nucleotides: TGCAGTGTTCCAGGACAGGGTCTCATCGCTGAGCAGTTCTTC. Residues: CSVPGQGLIAEQFF.

This chain links TRBV3-1 with TRBJ2-7; TRBD2 matches 15 bases. Trimming took 1 base from V and 7 from J; bases not matched to a gene: 17. CDR3 length equals 20 residues. Germline assignment: CDR1 LGHDT and CDR2 YNNKEL (reference sequence). This chain's CDR3 is CASSQGSGTSGRRTYNEQYF. In DNA, the CDR3 is TGTGCCAGCAGCCAAGGCTCCGGGACTAGCGGGAGGAGGACCTACAATGAGCAGTACTTC.

This clonotype was observed a handful of times. The chain has TRBV20-1 and TRBJ2-3, with TRBD2 matching over 9 bases. J lost 1 base, V lost 3 bases, and 2 bases had no gene match. Germline lookup yields CDR1 DFQATT and CDR2 SNEGSKA (reference sequence). The CDR3 has 14 residues. The CDR3 coding sequence is TGCAGTGCTAGTAGCGGGAGCGGCACAGATACGCAGTATTTT. It is translated as CSASSGSGTDTQYF.

This clonotype was seen a few times. The rearrangement links TRBV4-3 to TRBJ1-6, with TRBD1 as a possible D gene (5 bases). CDR3 length: 17 amino acids. Trimming left V 4 bases short and J 10 bases short, with 23 bases between. CDR1 is LGHNA, CDR2 YSLEER, per germline. This CDR3 reads CASSPQASGTSGSPLHF. The CDR3 DNA reads TGCGCCAGCAGCCCCCAGGCATCAGGGACCTCAGGGTCACCCCTCCACTTT.

Only a few counts were recorded for this clonotype. The chain is built from TRBV7-3 and TRBJ2-1; 10 bases line up with TRBD2. J gave up 6 bases and V 5 bases, and 13 bases lay outside the gene matches. The CDR3 consists of 17 residues. CDR1 is SGHTA, CDR2 FQGTGA, per germline. The DNA of the CDR3 is TGTGCCAGCAGCCCTCGCTTTAGGCTAGCGGGAGTCAATGAGCAGTTCTTC. Translation gives CASSPRFRLAGVNEQFF.

The chain has TRBV6-5 and TRBJ2-5; 9 bases align to TRBD1. Germline lookup yields CDR1 MNHEY and CDR2 SVGAGI. With 6 bases clipped from V and 4 bases from J, the junction kept 6 bases outside the gene matches. The CDR3 covers 14 residues. The CDR3 bases are TGTGCCAGCAGGGAACAGGGGGCGAGAGAGACCCAGTACTTC. This gives the protein CASREQGARETQYF.

The chain joins TRBV2 to TRBJ2-5; D ambiguous. CDR1 is SNHLY, CDR2 FYNNEI, per germline. Trimming pared 6 bases from V and 12 bases from J, leaving 5 bases between. The length of the CDR3 is 8 residues. The CDR3 reads CASRPEYF. The CDR3 DNA follows: TGTGCCAGCAGGCCGGAGTACTTC.

This clonotype was seen only a few times. The rearrangement joins TRBV2 to TRBJ2-1; 7 bases match TRBD1. The CDR3 totals 14 residues. CDR1 is SNHLY and CDR2 is FYNNEI in the germline V gene. With 6 bases clipped from V and 12 bases from J, the junction kept 14 bases outside the gene matches. CDR3 sequence reads: CASRTGTATLRQFF. In nucleotides, the CDR3 is TGTGCCAGCAGAACCGGGACAGCGACACTCAGGCAGTTCTTC.

The V and J genes are TRBV9 and TRBJ2-1; TRBD1 matches at 7 bases. The CDR3 runs 15 residues. CDR1 and CDR2 (germline): SGDLS, YYNGEE. V trimming: 1 base; J trimming: 2 bases; junction bases outside the gene matches: 3. The CDR3: CASSVRGHPYNEQFF. The CDR3, as DNA: TGTGCCAGCAGCGTAAGGGGGCACCCCTACAATGAGCAGTTCTTC.

The genes are TRBV7-2 and TRBJ2-7; the match to TRBD2 covers 10 bases. Germline V gene lookup returns CDR1 SGHTA and CDR2 FQGNSA. V lost 5 bases, J lost 2 bases, and 9 bases stayed unmatched. The CDR3 totals 16 residues. CDR3 DNA: TGTGCCAGCAGCATATCACTAGCGGGACCTACCTACGAGCAGTACTTC. This translates into CASSISLAGPTYEQYF.

This clonotype appeared many times. CDR3: CASSLNQGAYEQYF. The DNA for the CDR3 is TGTGCCAGCTCACTTAACCAGGGGGCTTACGAGCAGTACTTC. The chain recombines TRBV18 with TRBJ2-7; 8 nucleotides align to TRBD1. The ends lost 4 bases at V and 4 bases at J; junction bases unmatched: 6. Germline V lookup: CDR1 KGHSH, CDR2 LQKENI. The CDR3 consists of 14 residues.

The chain combines TRBV10-3 with TRBJ2-1; 14 bases agree with TRBD2. The germline gives CDR1 ENHRY, CDR2 SYGVKD. V shed 5 bases and J 6 bases; nucleotides not matched to a gene: 3. The CDR3 has 15 amino acids. CDR3 in amino acids: CAISIGTSGSNEQFF. CDR3 sequence (DNA): TGTGCCATCAGTATCGGGACTAGCGGGAGCAATGAGCAGTTCTTC.

The chain employs TRBV19 and TRBJ2-1, with D perhaps given as TRBD1 or TRBD2 (5 bases each). V gave up 2 bases and J gave up 6 bases, with 8 bases separating them. The CDR3 runs to 13 residues. The germline V gene encodes CDR1 LNHDA and CDR2 SQIVND (reference sequence). The CDR3 region is CASSIRGVNEQFF. CDR3 coding DNA: TGTGCCAGTAGTATAAGAGGGGTCAATGAGCAGTTCTTC.

The rearrangement joins TRBV20-1 to TRBJ2-7; D gene unclear. Germline V gives CDR1 DFQATT, CDR2 SNEGSKA (reference sequence). Trimming took 5 bases from V and 2 from J, leaving 13 bases between them. This CDR3 comprises 13 residues. CDR3 DNA sequence: TGCAGTGCTCCGTCGCCAGGCCCCTACGAGCAGTACTTC. Translated: CSAPSPGPYEQYF.

Turning to this clonotype: A read error may account for a junction end that differs from germline. The CDR3 nucleotides read TGTGCCAGCAGTGACTCAGCAGGAGGTAAAGCTTTCTTT. Translation gives CASSDSAGGKAFF. The chain employs TRBV6-2 or TRBV6-3 and TRBJ1-1; D gene uncertain. Germline CDR1 MNHEY, CDR2 SVGEGT. The CDR3 sequence is 13 residues long.

V and J are TRBV5-1 and TRBJ2-2; D is possibly TRBD1 (6 bases). CDR1 and CDR2 (germline): SGHRS, YFSETQ. This CDR3 is built from 16 residues. Between the trimmed V and J ends, which lost 1 base and 2 bases, there was a span of 12 bases. The CDR3 loop reads CASSLIGTRNTGELFF. In DNA form, the CDR3 reads TGCGCCAGCAGCTTGATTGGGACACGTAACACCGGGGAGCTGTTTTTT.

This chain connects TRBV29-1 to TRBJ2-5; 11 nucleotides line up with TRBD2. From germline, CDR1 is SQVTM and CDR2 ANQGSEA. This CDR3 has 16 residues. J lost 11 bases, V lost 7 bases, and 21 bases had no gene match. CDR3 sequence reads: CSATKTTSGSLDEQYF. For the CDR3, the DNA is TGCAGCGCTACGAAAACCACTAGCGGGAGTCTGGATGAGCAGTACTTC.

This rearrangement joins TRBV9 to TRBJ2-7; TRBD1 or TRBD2 may be the D gene (5 bases each). Trimming stripped 0 bases from V and 2 bases from J, with 12 bases between. The germline V gene has CDR1 SGDLS and CDR2 YYNGEE. The CDR3 runs 15 residues. The CDR3 loop reads CASSVGGTAAYEQYF. CDR3 nucleotide sequence: TGTGCCAGCAGCGTAGGGGGGACGGCTGCCTACGAGCAGTACTTC.

The chain recombines TRBV6-6 with TRBJ2-3, with 8 bases matching TRBD2. V was clipped by 4 bases and J by 4 bases; unmatched bases: 7. Germline values: CDR1 MNHNY, CDR2 SVGAGI (reference sequence). CDR3 length: 15 amino acids. CDR3 in DNA: TGTGCCAGCAGTTCAAGCGGGAGAGATTCAGATACGCAGTATTTT. It is translated as CASSSSGRDSDTQYF.

The rearrangement joins TRBV18 to TRBJ2-1, with 9 positions matching TRBD1. This CDR3 has 17 amino acids. V lost 2 bases and J lost 5; bases outside the gene matches: 10. The germline V gene has CDR1 KGHSH and CDR2 LQKENI. DNA of the CDR3: TGTGCCAGCTCACCAGCCACCCGGGACAGGGACAACAATGAGCAGTTCTTC. Amino acids: CASSPATRDRDNNEQFF.

This chain joins TRBV20-1 and TRBJ2-1, with TRBD2 identical over 11 bases. V was pared by 3 bases and J by 4 bases, with 11 bases of the junction left unmatched. The CDR3 totals 17 residues. The germline CDR1 and CDR2 sequences are DFQATT and SNEGSKA (reference sequence). This CDR3 is CSASGPGTSGHYNEQFF. CDR3 sequence (DNA): TGCAGTGCTAGTGGCCCCGGGACTAGCGGCCATTACAATGAGCAGTTCTTC.

This rearrangement joins TRBV10-3 to TRBJ2-7, with a possible D match to TRBD2 (5 bases). V gave up 3 bases and J gave up 5 bases, with 14 bases separating them. This CDR3 is 14 amino acids long. The germline CDR1 and CDR2 sequences are ENHRY and SYGVKD. CDR3 coding DNA: TGTGCCATCAGTGACCGGTGGGAGTCCGACGAGCAGTACTTC. Protein product: CAISDRWESDEQYF.